Listed below are T cell receptor beta chains from one sample, sequenced in a study of human T cells and chemical hapten exposure. TCRdb passed the RACE reads through MiXCR, listing each CDR3 protein once. The table shows 82,000 or so distinct CDR3 sequences, with approximately 13% occurring only once. Sequenced material: whole blood, taken in connection with sensitization to the hapten diphenylcyclopropenone (DPC). Receptors originate from a woman aged 50 to 65 with alopecia areata. Some clones in this sample may be carry-over from other donors' samples. Both conserved end residues are trimmed from each CDR3. Not every row has a clone size; where given, it reads once, few, many or a size class.

>TRBJ2-7|few|TRBV5-1
ASSPGLAGRYEQY
>TRBJ1-3|-|TRBV12-3/TRBV12-4
ASSFARNSGNTIY
>TRBJ2-3|few|TRBV9
ASSVAKDTQY
>TRBJ2-2|few|TRBV7-9
ASSFPDTGELF
>TRBJ1-2|many|TRBV18
ASSPGQGADGYT
>TRBJ2-7|once|TRBV20-1
SASRLAAYEQY
>TRBJ2-7|-|TRBV15
ATSRDLAYEQY
>TRBJ1-2|-|TRBV12-3/TRBV12-4
ASSLAGTAGYT
>TRBJ2-3|once|TRBV7-2
ASSLGVGRLTDTQY
>TRBJ1-1|few|TRBV7-6
ASSFNVGAAEAF
>TRBJ2-6|-|TRBV15
ATSSPTGYSGANVLT
>TRBJ2-3|-|TRBV10-3
AIRERLAQRTDTQY
>TRBJ2-4|many|TRBV20-1
SARPPLATQNIQY
>TRBJ2-7|few|TRBV3-1
ASSPGPLSYEQY
>TRBJ1-2|few|TRBV20-1
SAIAGTSNYGYT
>TRBJ2-3|many|TRBV12-3/TRBV12-4
ASSLGSTDTQY
>TRBJ2-6|few|TRBV7-9
ASIPGTASGANVLT
>TRBJ2-1|-|TRBV6-4
ASRTVMTGGNEQF
>TRBJ2-1|few|TRBV6-4
ASSGEGGRYNEQF
>TRBJ2-2|-|TRBV9
ASSVVPYTGELF
>TRBJ2-5|-|TRBV3-1
ASSQRLAFETQY
>TRBJ2-1|many|TRBV3-1
ASSPQGRIVDEQF
>TRBJ1-4|few|TRBV5-1
ASSLTGGPQAKLF
>TRBJ2-7|many|TRBV5-1
ASSPRTATYEQY
>TRBJ2-3|-|TRBV13
ASSSGLAATDTQY
>TRBJ1-3|-|TRBV20-1
SAIRQGRDTIY
>TRBJ1-2|-|TRBV18
ASSQGLYGYT
>TRBJ1-6|-|TRBV30
ALDSPLH
>TRBJ1-4|few|TRBV2
AHGEMTGPKLF
>TRBJ1-1|-|TRBV7-3
VSSPQGLNTEAF
>TRBJ2-5|many|TRBV7-7
ASSLVGGGRETQY
>TRBJ2-1|-|TRBV29-1
SVILLAGGANNEQF
>TRBJ1-1|-|TRBV29-1
SVWTVGNTEAF
>TRBJ1-3|many|TRBV14
ASSQGWIGNTIY
>TRBJ1-2|many|TRBV20-1
SARDGRGYT
>TRBJ1-2|many|TRBV5-1
ASSSGRLYGYT
>TRBJ1-3|-|TRBV29-1
SVEHSSGNTIY
>TRBJ1-6|many|TRBV5-1
ASSKTMGQLNSPLH
>TRBJ1-1|many|TRBV18
ASSPKERNTEAF
>TRBJ2-3|few|TRBV29-1
SVEKVGAADTQY
>TRBJ2-1|-|TRBV5-1
ASSLNAGEAGEQF
>TRBJ2-7|few|TRBV28
ASTRAFTYEQY
>TRBJ2-3|few|TRBV7-3
ASSSAGGPSTQY